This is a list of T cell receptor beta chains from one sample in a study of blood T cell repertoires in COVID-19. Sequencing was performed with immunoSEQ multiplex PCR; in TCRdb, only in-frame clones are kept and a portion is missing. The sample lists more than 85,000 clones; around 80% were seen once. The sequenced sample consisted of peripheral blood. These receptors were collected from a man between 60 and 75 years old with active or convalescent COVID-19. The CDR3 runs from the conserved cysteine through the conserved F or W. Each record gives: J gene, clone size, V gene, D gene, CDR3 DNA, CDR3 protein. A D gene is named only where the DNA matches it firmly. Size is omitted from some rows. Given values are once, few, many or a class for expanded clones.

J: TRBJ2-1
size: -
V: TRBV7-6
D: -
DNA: TGTGCCAGCAGCCCCCAGACCCCGGGTTCCTACAATGAGCAGTTCTTC
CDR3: CASSPQTPGSYNEQFF

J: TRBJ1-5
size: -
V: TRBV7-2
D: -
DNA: TGTGCCAGCAGCTTAGGGCAGTATAGCAATCAGCCCCAGCATTTT
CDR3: CASSLGQYSNQPQHF

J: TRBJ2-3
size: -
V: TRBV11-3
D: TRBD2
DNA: TGTGCCAGCAGCTCCCGGCTAGCGGGTCCTTCAGATACGCAGTATTTT
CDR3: CASSSRLAGPSDTQYF

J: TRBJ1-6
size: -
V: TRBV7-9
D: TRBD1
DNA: TGTGCCAGCAGCAATGGACAGGGGTTCTATAATTCACCCCTCCACTTT
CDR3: CASSNGQGFYNSPLHF

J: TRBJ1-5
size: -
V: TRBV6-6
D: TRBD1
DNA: TGTGCCAGCAGCTCGGACAGGGCGCAGCCCCAGCATTTT
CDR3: CASSSDRAQPQHF

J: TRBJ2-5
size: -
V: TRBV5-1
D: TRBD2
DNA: TGCGCCAGCAGCTTGTTCACTAGCGGGATGGACCCGTACTTC
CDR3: CASSLFTSGMDPYF

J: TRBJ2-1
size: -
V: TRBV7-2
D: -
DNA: TGTGCCAGCAGCTTAGTGGGGATAGCGGACTACAATGAGCAGTTCTTC
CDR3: CASSLVGIADYNEQFF

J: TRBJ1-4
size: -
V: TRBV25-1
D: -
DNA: TGTGCCAGCACCCTCGGGGGAGGGTCGAGTGAAAAACTGTTTTTT
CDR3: CASTLGGGSSEKLFF

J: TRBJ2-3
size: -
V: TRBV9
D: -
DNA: TGTGCCAGCAGCGTAGGTGTAAGGGGTAGCACAGATACGCAGTATTTT
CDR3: CASSVGVRGSTDTQYF

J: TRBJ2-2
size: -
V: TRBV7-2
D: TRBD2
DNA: TGTGCCAGCAGCCGGACTAGCGGGAGCCCCGGGGAGCTGTTTTTT
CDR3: CASSRTSGSPGELFF

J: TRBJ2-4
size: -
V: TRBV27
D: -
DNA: TGTGCCAGCAGTTTAACCCCCTTTGGGCCACAAAACATTCAGTACTTC
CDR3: CASSLTPFGPQNIQYF

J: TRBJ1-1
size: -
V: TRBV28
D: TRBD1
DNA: TGTGCCAGTCATCAGGGGGGCCTAGAAGCTTTCTTT
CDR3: CASHQGGLEAFF

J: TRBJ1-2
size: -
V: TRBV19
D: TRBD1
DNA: TGTGCCAGTAGTACTCCCGGGACAGGGCTTGGCTACACCTTC
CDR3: CASSTPGTGLGYTF

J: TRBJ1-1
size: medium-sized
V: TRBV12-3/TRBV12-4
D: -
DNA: TGTGCCAGCACGGGACTGTTAAATACTGAAGCTTTCTTT
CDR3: CASTGLLNTEAFF

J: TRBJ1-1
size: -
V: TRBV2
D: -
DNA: TGTGCCAGCAGTCCCGACATACTGAACACTGAAGCTTTCTTT
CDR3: CASSPDILNTEAFF

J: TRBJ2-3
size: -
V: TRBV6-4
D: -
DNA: TGTGCCAGCAGTGACTCAGGCGGTGTCACAGATACGCAGTATTTT
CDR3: CASSDSGGVTDTQYF

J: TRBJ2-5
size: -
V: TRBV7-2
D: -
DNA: TGTGCCAGCAGCTCAACAGCTTTCCAAGAGACCCAGTACTTC
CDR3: CASSSTAFQETQYF

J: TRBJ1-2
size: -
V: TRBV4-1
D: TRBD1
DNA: TGCGCCAGCAGCCACGAACCGGGACAGCACATCTATGGCTACACCTTC
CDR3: CASSHEPGQHIYGYTF

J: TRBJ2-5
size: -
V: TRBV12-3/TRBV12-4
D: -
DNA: TGTGCCAGCAGTTTGAGAGGACAAGAGACCCAGTACTTC
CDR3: CASSLRGQETQYF

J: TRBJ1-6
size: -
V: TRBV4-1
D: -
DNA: TGCGCCAGCAGCCAAGGCCGGACAGAAAATTCACCCCTCCACTTT
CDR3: CASSQGRTENSPLHF